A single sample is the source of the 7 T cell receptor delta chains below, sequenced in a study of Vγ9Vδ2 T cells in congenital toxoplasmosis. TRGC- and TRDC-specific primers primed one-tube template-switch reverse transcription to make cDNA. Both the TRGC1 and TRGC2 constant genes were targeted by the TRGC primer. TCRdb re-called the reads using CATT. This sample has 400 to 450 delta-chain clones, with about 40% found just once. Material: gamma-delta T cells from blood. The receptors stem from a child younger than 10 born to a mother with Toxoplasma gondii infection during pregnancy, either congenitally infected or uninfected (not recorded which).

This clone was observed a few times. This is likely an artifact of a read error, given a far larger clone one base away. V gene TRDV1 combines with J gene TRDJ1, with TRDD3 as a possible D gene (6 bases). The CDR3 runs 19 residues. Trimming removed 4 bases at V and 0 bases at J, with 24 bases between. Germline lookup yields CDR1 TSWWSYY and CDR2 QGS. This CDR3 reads CALGVLISPRGGNTDKLIF. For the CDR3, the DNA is TGTGCTCTTGGGGTACTAATCTCACCTAGAGGGGGAAACACCGATAAACTCATCTTT.

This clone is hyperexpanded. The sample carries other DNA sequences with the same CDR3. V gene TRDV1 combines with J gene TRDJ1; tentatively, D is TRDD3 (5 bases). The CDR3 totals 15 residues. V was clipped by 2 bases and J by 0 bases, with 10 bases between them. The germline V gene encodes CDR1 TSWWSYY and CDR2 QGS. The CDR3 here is CALGEGSGYTDKLIF. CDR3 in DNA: TGTGCTCTTGGGGAAGGTTCGGGATACACCGATAAACTCATCTTT.

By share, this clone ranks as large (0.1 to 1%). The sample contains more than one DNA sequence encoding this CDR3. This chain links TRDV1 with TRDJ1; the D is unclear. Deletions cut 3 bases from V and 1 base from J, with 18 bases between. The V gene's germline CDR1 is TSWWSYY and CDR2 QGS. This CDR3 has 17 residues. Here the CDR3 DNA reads TGTGCTCTTGGGGAGTCAAAGTACCGGGTATCCACCGATAAACTCATCTTT. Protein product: CALGESKYRVSTDKLIF.

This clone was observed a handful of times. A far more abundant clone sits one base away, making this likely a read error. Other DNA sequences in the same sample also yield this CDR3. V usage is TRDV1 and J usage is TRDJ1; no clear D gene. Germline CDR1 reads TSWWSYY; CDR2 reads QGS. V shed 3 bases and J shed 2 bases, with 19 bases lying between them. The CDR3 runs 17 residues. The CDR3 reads CALGESKYRVSTDKLIF. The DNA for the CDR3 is TGTGCTCTTGGGGAGTCAAAGTACCGGGTATCAACCGATAAACTCATCTTT.

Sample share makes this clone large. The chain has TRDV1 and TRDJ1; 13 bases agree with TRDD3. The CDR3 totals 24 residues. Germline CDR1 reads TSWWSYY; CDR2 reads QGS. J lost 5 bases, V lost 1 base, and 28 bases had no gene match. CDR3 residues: CALGEHFRINLEGPILGDTDKLIF. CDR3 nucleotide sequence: TGTGCTCTTGGGGAACACTTCCGTATAAACTTGGAAGGCCCTATACTGGGGGATACGGATAAACTCATCTTT.

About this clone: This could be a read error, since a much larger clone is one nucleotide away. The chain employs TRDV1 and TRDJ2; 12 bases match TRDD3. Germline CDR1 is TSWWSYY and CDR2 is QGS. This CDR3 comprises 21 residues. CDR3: CARGEPHSTGGYIGGTAQLFF. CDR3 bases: TGTGCTCGTGGGGAACCCCACTCTACTGGGGGATACATAGGAGGGACAGCACAACTCTTCTTT.

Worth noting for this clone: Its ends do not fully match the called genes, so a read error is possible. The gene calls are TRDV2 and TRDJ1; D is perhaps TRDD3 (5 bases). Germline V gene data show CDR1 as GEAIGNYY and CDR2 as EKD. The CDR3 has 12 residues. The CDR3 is CACVGYTVKLIF. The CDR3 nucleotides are TGTGCCTGTGTGGGGTACACCGTTAAACTCATCTTT.